Below, 2 T cell receptor beta chains from the same sample are listed, as sequenced in a study of T cell responses to AZD1222 COVID-19 vaccine. Assay: immunoSEQ multiplex PCR; the TCRdb copy retains only in-frame clones and omits some. Altogether under 200,000 clones are present, around 88% being singletons, with the ten largest covering 0.85% to 1.1%. Here the sequenced sample was peripheral blood, taken 28 days after the second AZD1222 dose. The receptor source for this set is an adult who received the AZD1222 COVID-19 vaccine.

J is TRBJ1-1 and V is TRBV4-2; D unclear. The V end lost 3 bases, the J end lost 1 base, and 9 bases lay between the germline ends. From germline, CDR1 is LGHNA and CDR2 YNFKEQ. This CDR3 contains 14 residues. CDR3 nucleotide sequence: TGTGCCAGCAGCCACGTTCCGCCGAACACTGAAGCTTTCTTT. Amino acids: CASSHVPPNTEAFF.

The chain combines TRBV2 with TRBJ1-3; D may be TRBD1 (5 bases). This CDR3 region has 15 residues. Between the trimmed V and J ends, which lost 9 bases and 1 base, there was a span of 16 bases. Germline values: CDR1 SNHLY, CDR2 FYNNEI. The CDR3 loop reads CASQGSGWSGNTIYF. The CDR3 coding sequence is TGTGCCAGTCAGGGATCCGGTTGGTCTGGAAACACCATATATTTT. Based on the CDR3 plus reference TRBV2 and TRBJ1-3, the full variable domain is EPEVTQTPSHQVTQMGQEVILRCVPISNHLYFYWYRQILGQKVEFLVSFYNNEISEKSEIFDDQFSVERPDGSNFTLKIRSTKLEDSAMYFCASQGSGWSGNTIYFGEGSWLTVV.